These 8 T cell receptor beta chains originate from one sample sequenced in a study of cytomegalovirus exposure and HLA in healthy donors. Primers included in the PCR were 60 Vbeta and 13 Jbeta primers. Assay used: immunoSEQ multiplex PCR; TCRdb lists only in-frame clones, some missing. The table has 150,000 to 200,000 clones, 80% to 85% seen once. Sequenced sample: PBMCs. These receptors all come from a male donor in good health and CMV-seropositive.

With regard to this clone: Other DNA sequences in this sample translate to the same CDR3. This chain joins TRBV19 and TRBJ1-2; 8 positions agree with TRBD1. CDR1 and CDR2 from the germline V gene are LNHDA and SQIVND (reference sequence). V shed 5 bases, J shed 7 bases, and the junction held 15 bases outside the gene matches. CDR3 length equals 16 residues. For the CDR3, the DNA is TGTGCCAGTAGTCCGGGACAGGTAAAAGTTTCCGGTGGCTACACCTTC. It translates to CASSPGQVKVSGGYTF.

In DNA, the CDR3 is TGCGCCAGCAGTGAGAAACGAGACGGGGGCTACGAGCAGTACTTC. Protein sequence: CASSEKRDGGYEQYF. V and J are TRBV10-1 and TRBJ2-7; possible D gene TRBD2, 6 bases. Germline V CDR1 and CDR2: WNHNN, SYGVQD (reference sequence). V dropped 2 bases and J dropped 3 bases, with 14 bases sitting between them. CDR3 size: 15 residues.

The gene calls are TRBV2 and TRBJ2-7; TRBD2 might be the D (5 bases). Trimming shortened V by 5 bases and J by 2 bases, and 16 bases separated the two germline ends. In germline, CDR1 is SNHLY, CDR2 FYNNEI. The CDR3 is 15 residues long. CDR3 loop: CASSLSSAYAYEQYF. CDR3 nucleotides: TGTGCCAGCAGTCTCAGTAGCGCCTACGCCTACGAGCAGTACTTC.

The gene calls are TRBV27 and TRBJ1-5; 9 nucleotides line up with TRBD1. The junction had 9 bases not matched to a gene; V was cut back by 5 bases and J by 1 base. The CDR3 totals 17 residues. Germline-derived CDR1 and CDR2 are MNHEY and SMNVEV (reference sequence). In DNA, the CDR3 is TGTGCCAGCAGTCCTATAAGACAGGGGGGGAGCAATCAGCCCCAGCATTTT. Translating it yields CASSPIRQGGSNQPQHF.

This sequence joins TRBV7-2 and TRBJ2-3, with 10 bases identical to TRBD2. Germline V CDR1 and CDR2: SGHTA, FQGNSA. With V trimmed by 5 bases and J by 5 bases, 10 bases remained unmatched. CDR3 length: 16 residues. This chain's CDR3 is CASSVLAGPSVDTQYF. The CDR3 DNA sequence: TGTGCCAGCAGCGTACTAGCGGGGCCCTCGGTAGATACGCAGTATTTT. The complete variable domain, with remaining parts taken from reference TRBV7-2 and TRBJ2-3, reads GAGVSQSPSNKVTEKGKDVELRCDPISGHTALYWYRQSLGQGLEFLIYFQGNSAPDKSGLPSDRFSAERTGGSVSTLTIQRTQQEDSAVYLCASSVLAGPSVDTQYFGPGTRLTVL.

V is TRBV27 and J is TRBJ2-7; D unresolved. The V gene lost 5 bases and the J gene lost 0 bases, with 8 bases spanning the gap. The CDR3 consists of 13 residues. Germline values: CDR1 MNHEY, CDR2 SMNVEV (reference sequence). CDR3 region: CASSPLSSYEQYF. CDR3 bases: TGTGCCAGCAGTCCTCTGAGCTCCTACGAGCAGTACTTC.

This chain joins TRBV7-9 and TRBJ2-5, with 8 bases matching TRBD1. The closer fit of TRBJ2-7 to the DNA end suggests the J call may be wrong. This CDR3 region has 17 residues. Germline V gene lookup returns CDR1 SEHNR and CDR2 FQNEAQ (reference sequence). CDR3 in amino acids: CASSFRAGGKGIYEQYF. The CDR3 DNA follows: TGTGCCAGCAGCTTCAGGGCAGGGGGCAAAGGAATCTACGAGCAGTACTTC.

This clone came up a few times. Germline is not matched at one junction end, which may reflect a read error. This chain connects TRBV7-2 to TRBJ2-3; 11 positions match TRBD2. Germline V gene lookup returns CDR1 SGHTA and CDR2 FQGNSA. There are 14 residues in the CDR3. The CDR3 loop is CASSLRLAGGSWHF. The CDR3 DNA sequence: TGTGCCAGCAGCTTACGGCTAGCGGGAGGCTCCTGGCATTTT.